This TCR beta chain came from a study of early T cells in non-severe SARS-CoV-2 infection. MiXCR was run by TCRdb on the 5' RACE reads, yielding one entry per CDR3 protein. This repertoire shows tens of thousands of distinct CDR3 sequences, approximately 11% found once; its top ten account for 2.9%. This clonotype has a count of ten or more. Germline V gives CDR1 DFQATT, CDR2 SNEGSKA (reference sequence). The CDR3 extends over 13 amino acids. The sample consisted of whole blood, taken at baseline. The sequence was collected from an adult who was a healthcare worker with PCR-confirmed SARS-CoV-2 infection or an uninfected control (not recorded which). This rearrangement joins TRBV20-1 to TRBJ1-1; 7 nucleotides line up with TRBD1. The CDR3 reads CRALTGLGTEAFF. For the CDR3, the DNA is TGCAGGGCCCTGACAGGGTTGGGTACTGAAGCTTTCTTT.